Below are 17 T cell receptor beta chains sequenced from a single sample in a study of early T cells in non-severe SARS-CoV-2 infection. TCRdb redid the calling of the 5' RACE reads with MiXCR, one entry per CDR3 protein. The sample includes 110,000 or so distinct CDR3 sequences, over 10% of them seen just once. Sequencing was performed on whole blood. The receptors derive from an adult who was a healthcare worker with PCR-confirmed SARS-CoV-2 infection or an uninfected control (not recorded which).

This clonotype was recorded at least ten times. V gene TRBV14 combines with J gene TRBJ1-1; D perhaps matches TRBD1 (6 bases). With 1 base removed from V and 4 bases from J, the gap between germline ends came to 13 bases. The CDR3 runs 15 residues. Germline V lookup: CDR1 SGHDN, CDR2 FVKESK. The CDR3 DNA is TGTGCCAGCAGCCAAGTACAGGGACGGTTCACTGAAGCTTTCTTT. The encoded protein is CASSQVQGRFTEAFF.

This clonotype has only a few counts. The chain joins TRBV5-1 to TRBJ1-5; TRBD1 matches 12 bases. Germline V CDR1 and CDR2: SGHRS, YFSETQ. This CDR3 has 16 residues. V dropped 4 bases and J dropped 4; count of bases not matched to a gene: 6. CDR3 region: CASSPGTGGGNQPQHF. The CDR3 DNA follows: TGCGCCAGCAGCCCCGGGACAGGGGGCGGGAATCAGCCCCAGCATTTT.

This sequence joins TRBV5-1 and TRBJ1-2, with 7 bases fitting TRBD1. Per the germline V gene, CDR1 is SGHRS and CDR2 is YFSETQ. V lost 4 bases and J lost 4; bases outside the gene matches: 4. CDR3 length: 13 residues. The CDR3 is CASSRDSGYGYTF. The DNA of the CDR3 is TGCGCCAGCAGCCGGGACAGTGGCTATGGCTACACCTTC.

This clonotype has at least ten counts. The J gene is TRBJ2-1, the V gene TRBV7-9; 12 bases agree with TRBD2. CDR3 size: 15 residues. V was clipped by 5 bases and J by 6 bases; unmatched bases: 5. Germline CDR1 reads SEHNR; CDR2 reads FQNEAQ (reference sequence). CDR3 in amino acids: CASSPGLAGLNEQFF. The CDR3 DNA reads TGTGCCAGCAGCCCCGGACTAGCGGGGCTCAATGAGCAGTTCTTC.

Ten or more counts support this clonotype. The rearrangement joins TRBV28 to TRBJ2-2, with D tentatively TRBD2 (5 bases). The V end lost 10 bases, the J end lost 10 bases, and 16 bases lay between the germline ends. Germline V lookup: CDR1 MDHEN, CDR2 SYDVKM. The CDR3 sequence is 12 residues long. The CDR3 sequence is CATGGRSVELFF. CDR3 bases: TGTGCCACCGGCGGGCGCTCGGTGGAGCTGTTTTTT.

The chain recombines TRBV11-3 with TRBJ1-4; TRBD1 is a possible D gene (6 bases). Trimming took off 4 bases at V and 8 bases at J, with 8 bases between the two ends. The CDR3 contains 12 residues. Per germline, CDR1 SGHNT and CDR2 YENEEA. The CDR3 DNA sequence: TGTGCCAGCAGCTCCAGGGGCGAAAAACTGTTTTTT. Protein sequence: CASSSRGEKLFF.

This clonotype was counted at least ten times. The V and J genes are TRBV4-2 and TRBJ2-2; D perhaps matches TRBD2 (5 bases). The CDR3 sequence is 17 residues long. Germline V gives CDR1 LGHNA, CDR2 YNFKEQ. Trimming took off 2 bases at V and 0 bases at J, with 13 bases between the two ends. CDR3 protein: CASSQRRAGSNTGELFF. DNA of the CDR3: TGTGCCAGCAGCCAAAGGCGGGCAGGATCGAACACCGGGGAGCTGTTTTTT.

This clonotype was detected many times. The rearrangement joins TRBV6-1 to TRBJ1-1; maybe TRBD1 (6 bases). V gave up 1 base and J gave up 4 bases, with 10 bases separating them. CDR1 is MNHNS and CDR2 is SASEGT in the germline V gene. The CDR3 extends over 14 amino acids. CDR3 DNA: TGTGCCAGCAGTGAAGGAGGGGGAACCACTGAAGCTTTCTTT. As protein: CASSEGGGTTEAFF.

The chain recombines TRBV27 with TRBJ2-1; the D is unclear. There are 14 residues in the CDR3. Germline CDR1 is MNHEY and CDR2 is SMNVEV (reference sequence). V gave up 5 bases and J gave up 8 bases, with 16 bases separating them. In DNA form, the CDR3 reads TGTGCCAGCAGTCCAAGCTACACTCGCGATGAGCAGTTCTTC. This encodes CASSPSYTRDEQFF.

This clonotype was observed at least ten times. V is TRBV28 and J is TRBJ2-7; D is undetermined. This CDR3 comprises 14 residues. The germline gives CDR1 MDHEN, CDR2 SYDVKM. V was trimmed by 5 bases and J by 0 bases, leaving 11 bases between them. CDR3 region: CASSPDTNSYEQYF. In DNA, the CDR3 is TGTGCCAGCAGTCCTGACACGAACTCCTACGAGCAGTACTTC.

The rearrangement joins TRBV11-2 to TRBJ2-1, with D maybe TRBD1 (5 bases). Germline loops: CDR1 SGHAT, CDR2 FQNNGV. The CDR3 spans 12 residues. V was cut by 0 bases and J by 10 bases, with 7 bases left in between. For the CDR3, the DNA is TGTGCCAGCAGCTTAGAGTACAGGGAGCAGTTCTTC. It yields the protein CASSLEYREQFF.

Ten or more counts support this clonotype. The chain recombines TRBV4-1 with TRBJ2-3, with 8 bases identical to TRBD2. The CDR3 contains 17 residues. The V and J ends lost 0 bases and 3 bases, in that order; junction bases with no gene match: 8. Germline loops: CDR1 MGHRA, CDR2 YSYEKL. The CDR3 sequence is CASSQDKAGGITDTQYF. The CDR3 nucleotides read TGCGCCAGCAGCCAAGATAAGGCGGGGGGAATAACAGATACGCAGTATTTT.

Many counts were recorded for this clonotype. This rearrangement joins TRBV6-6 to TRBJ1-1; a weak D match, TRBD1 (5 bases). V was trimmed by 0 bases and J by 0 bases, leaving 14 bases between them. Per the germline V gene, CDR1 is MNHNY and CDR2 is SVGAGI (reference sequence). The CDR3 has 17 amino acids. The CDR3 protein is CASSYSPVGVMNTEAFF. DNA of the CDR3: TGTGCCAGCAGTTACTCACCCGTAGGGGTTATGAACACTGAAGCTTTCTTT.

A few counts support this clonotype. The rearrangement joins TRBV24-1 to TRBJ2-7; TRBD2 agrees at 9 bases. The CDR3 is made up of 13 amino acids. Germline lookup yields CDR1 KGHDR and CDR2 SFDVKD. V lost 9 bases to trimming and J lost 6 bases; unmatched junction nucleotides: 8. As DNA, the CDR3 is TGTGCCACCTCGACTAGCGGAGAAGGCGAGCAGTACTTC. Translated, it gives CATSTSGEGEQYF.

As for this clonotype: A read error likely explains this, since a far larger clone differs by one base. The CDR3 loop is CASRLVPSGANVLTF. CDR3 bases: TGTGCCAGCCGCTTAGTTCCCTCTGGGGCCAACGTCCTGACTTTC. This chain links TRBV7-6 with TRBJ2-6; D remains unclear. From germline, CDR1 is SGHVS and CDR2 FNYEAQ. The CDR3 length is 15 residues.

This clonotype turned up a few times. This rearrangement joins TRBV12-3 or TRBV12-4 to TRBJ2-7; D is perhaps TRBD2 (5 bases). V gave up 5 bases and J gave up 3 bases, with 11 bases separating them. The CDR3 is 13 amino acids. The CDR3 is CASSALAVYEQYF. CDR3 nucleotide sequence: TGTGCCAGCAGTGCGCTAGCAGTCTACGAGCAGTACTTC.

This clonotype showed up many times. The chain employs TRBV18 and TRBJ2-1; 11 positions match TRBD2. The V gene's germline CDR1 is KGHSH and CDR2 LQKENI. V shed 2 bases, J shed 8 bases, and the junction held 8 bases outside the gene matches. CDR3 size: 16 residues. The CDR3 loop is CASSPGSGRGAYEQFF. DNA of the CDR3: TGTGCCAGCTCACCAGGTAGCGGGAGGGGAGCTTATGAGCAGTTCTTC.